One and the same sample provided the 30 T cell receptor beta chains below, sequenced in a study of response to subunit inactivated influenza vaccine. TCRdb re-analysed the RT-PCR reads in MiXCR, keeping a single row per CDR3 protein. The sample contains roughly 630,000 distinct CDR3 sequences, around 15% of which appear only once. The specimen comprised PBMCs from blood, sampled less than 15 days before vaccination. The receptors shown here come from a man between 50 and 59 years old who received an inactivated influenza vaccine.

This clonotype was counted a few times. The rearrangement uses TRBV6-2 or TRBV6-3 and TRBJ2-1; D remains ambiguous. Germline CDR1 reads MNHEY; CDR2 reads SVGEGT. V was trimmed by 6 bases and J by 5 bases, leaving 17 bases between them. This CDR3 is 15 amino acids long. The CDR3 DNA is TGTGCCAGCAGGCCGGTCGGCAGTCTCCACAATGAGCAGTTCTTC. Translation gives CASRPVGSLHNEQFF.

This clonotype occurred a few times. This chain joins TRBV2 and TRBJ2-2; 13 nucleotides agree with TRBD2. Looked up from germline, CDR1 is SNHLY and CDR2 is FYNNEI. The CDR3 consists of 19 residues. The trim removed 7 bases at V and 3 bases at J, leaving 14 bases unmatched. As DNA, the CDR3 is TGTGCCAGCACTCCGATAGGACTAGCGGGGGTCGTGTACACCGGGGAGCTGTTTTTT. This sequence encodes CASTPIGLAGVVYTGELFF.

The chain is built from TRBV12-3 or TRBV12-4 and TRBJ1-2, with D possibly being TRBD1 (5 bases). With 5 bases removed from V and 0 bases from J, the gap between germline ends came to 10 bases. The CDR3 has 14 residues. CDR3 coding DNA: TGTGCCAGCAGTCGGGACGGAGCTAACTATGGCTACACCTTC. Its translation: CASSRDGANYGYTF.

The gene calls are TRBV20-1 and TRBJ2-6, with D possibly TRBD1 on 6 matching bases. Trimming removed 6 bases from V and 1 base from J, with 10 bases in between. The CDR3 sequence is 14 residues long. The germline gives CDR1 DFQATT, CDR2 SNEGSKA (reference sequence). The CDR3 sequence: CSARTESGANVLTF. The CDR3 DNA sequence: TGCAGTGCCAGGACAGAGTCTGGGGCCAACGTCCTGACTTTC.

In its sample, this clonotype was seen a few times. This chain links TRBV20-1 with TRBJ1-5; D remains ambiguous. CDR1 and CDR2 (germline): DFQATT, SNEGSKA (reference sequence). Trimming stripped 4 bases from V and 7 bases from J, with 20 bases between. The CDR3 runs 15 residues. This chain's CDR3 is CSATLSTGFRQPQHF. The CDR3 DNA reads TGCAGTGCTACCCTCAGTACGGGGTTTAGACAGCCCCAGCATTTT.

A note on this clonotype: A much more abundant neighbour one base away suggests this may be a read error. This chain connects TRBV6-6 to TRBJ1-2, with unresolved D. This CDR3 contains 13 residues. Per the germline V gene, CDR1 is MNHNY and CDR2 is SVGAGI (reference sequence). V dropped 4 bases and J dropped 4 bases, with 10 bases sitting between them. CDR3: CASSSGFIYGYTF. The CDR3 DNA reads as TGTGCCAGCAGTTCAGGATTTATCTATGGCTACACCTTC.

The CDR3 protein is CASSQDSSSGNTIYF. Written as DNA, the CDR3 is TGTGCCAGCAGCCAAGACTCGAGCTCTGGAAACACCATATATTTT. V and J are TRBV4-2 and TRBJ1-3, with D unresolved. The V end lost 0 bases, the J end lost 0 bases, and 6 bases lay between the germline ends. CDR3 size: 15 residues. The V gene's germline CDR1 is LGHNA and CDR2 YNFKEQ.

The chain combines TRBV5-6 with TRBJ2-6, with D unclear. Trimming left V 3 bases short and J 0 bases short, with 7 bases between. Per germline, CDR1 SGHDT and CDR2 YYEEEE. The CDR3 is 15 residues long. The CDR3 bases are TGTGCCAGCAGCTCCGGGTACTCTGGGGCCAACGTCCTGACTTTC. Its translation is CASSSGYSGANVLTF.

This clonotype was seen a handful of times. This chain uses TRBV12-3 or TRBV12-4 with TRBJ1-1, with D tentatively TRBD1 (5 bases). V lost 7 bases, J lost 5 bases, and 11 bases lay in between. There are 12 residues in the CDR3. CDR3 amino acids: CASTTGGTEAFF. As DNA, the CDR3 is TGTGCCAGCACCACCGGGGGTACTGAAGCTTTCTTT.

This clonotype was found many times. The chain links TRBV28 to TRBJ2-7; D may be TRBD2 (5 bases). The V gene's germline CDR1 is MDHEN and CDR2 SYDVKM. The CDR3 has 11 amino acids. The V end lost 5 bases, the J end lost 4 bases, and 6 bases lay between the germline ends. The CDR3 coding sequence is TGTGCCAGCAGTAAGCGGTACGAGCAGTACTTC. As protein: CASSKRYEQYF.

V usage is TRBV5-6 and J usage is TRBJ1-1; TRBD1 matches at 7 bases. V shed 4 bases and J 4 bases; nucleotides not matched to a gene: 13. This CDR3 is 16 amino acids long. Germline lookup yields CDR1 SGHDT and CDR2 YYEEEE. DNA of the CDR3: TGTGCCAGCAGCCCCGACAGGGCCCACCTGGGCACTGAAGCTTTCTTT. It specifies CASSPDRAHLGTEAFF.

The chain couples TRBV10-3 to TRBJ2-5, with no clear D. The germline V gene has CDR1 ENHRY and CDR2 SYGVKD. The CDR3 loop spans 15 amino acids. Trimming took off 3 bases at V and 0 bases at J, with 11 bases between the two ends. CDR3 amino acids: CAISDVWGYQETQYF. The CDR3 DNA is TGTGCCATCAGTGACGTTTGGGGATACCAAGAGACCCAGTACTTC.

This clonotype occurred a few times. The V and J genes are TRBV28 and TRBJ2-7; D possibly corresponds to TRBD2 (6 bases). CDR3 length: 16 amino acids. Per the germline V gene, CDR1 is MDHEN and CDR2 is SYDVKM. Deletions cut 2 bases from V and 4 bases from J, with 18 bases between. CDR3 sequence: CASSLGEVGFLYEQYF. DNA for the CDR3: TGTGCCAGCAGTTTAGGGGAGGTGGGGTTCCTTTACGAGCAGTACTTC.

The chain combines TRBV2 with TRBJ1-5; a weak D match, TRBD1 (6 bases). The CDR3 loop spans 17 amino acids. V dropped 6 bases and J dropped 2 bases, with 20 bases sitting between them. From germline, CDR1 is SNHLY and CDR2 FYNNEI. CDR3 sequence: CASRKGGVESRNQPQHF. The CDR3 nucleotides read TGTGCCAGCAGGAAGGGGGGAGTGGAATCACGCAATCAGCCCCAGCATTTT.

Many counts were recorded for this clonotype. This chain joins TRBV20-1 and TRBJ2-1; D possibly corresponds to TRBD2 (6 bases). CDR1 is DFQATT, CDR2 SNEGSKA, per germline (reference sequence). Deletions cut 6 bases from V and 4 bases from J, with 16 bases between. There are 14 residues in the CDR3. CDR3: CSATGTEYYNEQFF. The CDR3 DNA follows: TGCAGTGCGACCGGGACTGAATATTACAATGAGCAGTTCTTC.

V gene TRBV19 combines with J gene TRBJ2-1, with 9 nucleotides matching TRBD1. The CDR3 contains 14 residues. Germline V CDR1 and CDR2: LNHDA, SQIVND (reference sequence). Trimming cost V 1 base and J 9 bases; bases outside gene matches: 4. The CDR3 loop is CASSIVGTGTEQFF. The DNA of the CDR3 is TGTGCCAGTAGTATAGTGGGGACAGGGACTGAGCAGTTCTTC.

This clonotype was seen ten or more times. This chain connects TRBV5-1 to TRBJ2-1; maybe TRBD2 (6 bases). The V end lost 0 bases, the J end lost 0 bases, and 13 bases lay between the germline ends. The germline V gene has CDR1 SGHRS and CDR2 YFSETQ. This CDR3 is built from 17 residues. This CDR3 reads CASSLDSSASSYNEQFF. CDR3 nucleotide sequence: TGCGCCAGCAGCTTGGATTCTAGCGCGAGCTCCTACAATGAGCAGTTCTTC.

This clonotype has ten or more counts. The chain carries TRBV4-1 and TRBJ1-2; perhaps TRBD1 as D (6 bases). V lost 0 bases and J lost 4, with 9 bases in between. This CDR3 comprises 14 residues. The V gene's germline CDR1 is MGHRA and CDR2 YSYEKL. This CDR3 is CASSQEWGRYGYTF. The CDR3 nucleotides read TGCGCCAGCAGCCAAGAGTGGGGGCGCTATGGCTACACCTTC.

This sequence joins TRBV20-1 and TRBJ2-7; TRBD2 matches 7 bases. J gave up 5 bases and V 5 bases, and 12 bases lay outside the gene matches. The CDR3 is made up of 14 amino acids. Germline assignment: CDR1 DFQATT and CDR2 SNEGSKA (reference sequence). CDR3 bases: TGCAGTGCTTGGGACTACCCAGTGGACAACGAGCAGTACTTC. It yields the protein CSAWDYPVDNEQYF.

As for this clonotype: An end of the junction does not agree with germline; a read error may underlie this. The V and J genes are TRBV10-3 and TRBJ2-2; D is unresolved. CDR3 length: 16 residues. The V gene's germline CDR1 is ENHRY and CDR2 SYGVKD. The chain's CDR3 is CAITPNMGKNSGELFF. CDR3 in DNA: TGTGCCATCACCCCGAATATGGGAAAGAACTCCGGGGAGCTGTTTTTT.

At least ten counts were recorded for this clonotype. The J gene is TRBJ2-5, the V gene TRBV29-1; 7 bases align to TRBD1. Trimming took 4 bases from V and 3 from J; bases not matched to a gene: 11. Germline V gene data show CDR1 as SQVTM and CDR2 as ANQGSEA. The CDR3 spans 15 residues. The CDR3 sequence is CSVVTGLTIEETQYF. For the CDR3, the DNA is TGCAGCGTTGTGACAGGGCTGACTATCGAAGAGACCCAGTACTTC.

This chain joins TRBV12-3 or TRBV12-4 and TRBJ2-3, with D uncertain. V was clipped by 5 bases and J by 8 bases, with 11 bases between them. The CDR3 is 12 residues long. CDR3 bases: TGTGCCAGCAGTCCGGCGACTCGTACGCAGTATTTT. The encoded protein is CASSPATRTQYF.

This CDR3 reads CASSYLGQIQETQYF. CDR3 DNA sequence: TGTGCCAGCAGTTACCTCGGACAGATTCAAGAGACCCAGTACTTC. This sequence joins TRBV6-5 and TRBJ2-5, with D perhaps TRBD1 (6 bases). Germline CDR1 and CDR2: MNHEY and SVGAGI. The CDR3 has 15 residues. The V end was cut by 2 bases, the J end by 2 bases, with 12 bases between.

The chain joins TRBV5-1 to TRBJ2-5; the match to TRBD1 covers 7 bases. Germline values: CDR1 SGHRS, CDR2 YFSETQ. CDR3 length equals 15 residues. V shed 2 bases and J 5 bases; nucleotides not matched to a gene: 9. The DNA of the CDR3 is TGCGCCAGCAGCTTAACAACAGGGGATGTGGAGACCCAGTACTTC. This gives the protein CASSLTTGDVETQYF. The full variable domain, in which reference TRBV5-1 and TRBJ2-5 provide the parts outside the CDR3, is KAGVTQTPRYLIKTRGQQVTLSCSPISGHRSVSWYQQTPGQGLQFLFEYFSETQRNKGNFPGRFSGRQFSNSRSEMNVSTLELGDSALYLCASSLTTGDVETQYFGPGTRLLVL.

This clonotype occurred a few times. The chain is built from TRBV6-2 or TRBV6-3 and TRBJ2-7; possibly TRBD2 for D (6 bases). This CDR3 is built from 12 residues. V was cut by 5 bases and J by 5 bases, with 10 bases left in between. Germline V gene lookup returns CDR1 MNHEY and CDR2 SVGEGT. The DNA of the CDR3 is TGTGCCAGCAGTCACGGACTAAACGAGCAGTACTTC. Its translation is CASSHGLNEQYF.

This clonotype was detected only a few times. The gene calls are TRBV11-2 and TRBJ2-1; possibly TRBD1 for D (6 bases). Germline loops: CDR1 SGHAT, CDR2 FQNNGV. Trimming removed 3 bases from V and 5 bases from J, with 20 bases in between. This CDR3 is 17 amino acids long. CDR3 nucleotide sequence: TGTGCCAGCAGCTTTTATGTGGCGCGTGGACAGAACAATGAGCAGTTCTTC. This translates into CASSFYVARGQNNEQFF.

This chain uses TRBV10-3 with TRBJ2-5, with 7 positions matching TRBD2. CDR1 and CDR2 from the germline V gene are ENHRY and SYGVKD. CDR3 length: 15 amino acids. Germline trimming cut 4 bases from V and 1 base from J; bases unmatched to any gene: 6. Written as DNA, the CDR3 is TGTGCCATCAGTGGGGGAGGGGACCCCCAAGAGACCCAGTACTTC. Protein product: CAISGGGDPQETQYF.

This clonotype was observed a few times. This chain connects TRBV5-1 to TRBJ2-2; D unclear. V lost 1 base and J 1 base, leaving 8 bases between the germline ends. Germline V gene data show CDR1 as SGHRS and CDR2 as YFSETQ. The CDR3 consists of 15 residues. In nucleotides, the CDR3 is TGCGCCAGCAGCTTGACGGCAGGGAACACCGGGGAGCTGTTTTTT. The encoded protein is CASSLTAGNTGELFF.

This clonotype has ten or more counts. V and J are TRBV7-2 and TRBJ2-7; 8 bases match TRBD2. CDR1 SGHTA and CDR2 FQGNSA come from the germline V gene. The V and J ends lost 1 base and 9 bases, in that order; junction bases with no gene match: 14. The length of the CDR3 is 16 residues. The DNA for the CDR3 is TGTGCCAGCAGCTTAGGAGGGAGCGGGGGAACCTCGGTGCAGTACTTC. This codes for CASSLGGSGGTSVQYF.

This clonotype appeared a few times. The V and J genes are TRBV3-1 and TRBJ2-1; D not certain. The V end was cut by 2 bases, the J end by 7 bases, with 12 bases between. The germline CDR1 and CDR2 sequences are LGHDT and YNNKEL (reference sequence). The CDR3 runs 14 residues. The CDR3 sequence: CASSQPIHSNEQFF. In nucleotides, the CDR3 is TGTGCCAGCAGCCAACCGATCCACTCGAATGAGCAGTTCTTC.